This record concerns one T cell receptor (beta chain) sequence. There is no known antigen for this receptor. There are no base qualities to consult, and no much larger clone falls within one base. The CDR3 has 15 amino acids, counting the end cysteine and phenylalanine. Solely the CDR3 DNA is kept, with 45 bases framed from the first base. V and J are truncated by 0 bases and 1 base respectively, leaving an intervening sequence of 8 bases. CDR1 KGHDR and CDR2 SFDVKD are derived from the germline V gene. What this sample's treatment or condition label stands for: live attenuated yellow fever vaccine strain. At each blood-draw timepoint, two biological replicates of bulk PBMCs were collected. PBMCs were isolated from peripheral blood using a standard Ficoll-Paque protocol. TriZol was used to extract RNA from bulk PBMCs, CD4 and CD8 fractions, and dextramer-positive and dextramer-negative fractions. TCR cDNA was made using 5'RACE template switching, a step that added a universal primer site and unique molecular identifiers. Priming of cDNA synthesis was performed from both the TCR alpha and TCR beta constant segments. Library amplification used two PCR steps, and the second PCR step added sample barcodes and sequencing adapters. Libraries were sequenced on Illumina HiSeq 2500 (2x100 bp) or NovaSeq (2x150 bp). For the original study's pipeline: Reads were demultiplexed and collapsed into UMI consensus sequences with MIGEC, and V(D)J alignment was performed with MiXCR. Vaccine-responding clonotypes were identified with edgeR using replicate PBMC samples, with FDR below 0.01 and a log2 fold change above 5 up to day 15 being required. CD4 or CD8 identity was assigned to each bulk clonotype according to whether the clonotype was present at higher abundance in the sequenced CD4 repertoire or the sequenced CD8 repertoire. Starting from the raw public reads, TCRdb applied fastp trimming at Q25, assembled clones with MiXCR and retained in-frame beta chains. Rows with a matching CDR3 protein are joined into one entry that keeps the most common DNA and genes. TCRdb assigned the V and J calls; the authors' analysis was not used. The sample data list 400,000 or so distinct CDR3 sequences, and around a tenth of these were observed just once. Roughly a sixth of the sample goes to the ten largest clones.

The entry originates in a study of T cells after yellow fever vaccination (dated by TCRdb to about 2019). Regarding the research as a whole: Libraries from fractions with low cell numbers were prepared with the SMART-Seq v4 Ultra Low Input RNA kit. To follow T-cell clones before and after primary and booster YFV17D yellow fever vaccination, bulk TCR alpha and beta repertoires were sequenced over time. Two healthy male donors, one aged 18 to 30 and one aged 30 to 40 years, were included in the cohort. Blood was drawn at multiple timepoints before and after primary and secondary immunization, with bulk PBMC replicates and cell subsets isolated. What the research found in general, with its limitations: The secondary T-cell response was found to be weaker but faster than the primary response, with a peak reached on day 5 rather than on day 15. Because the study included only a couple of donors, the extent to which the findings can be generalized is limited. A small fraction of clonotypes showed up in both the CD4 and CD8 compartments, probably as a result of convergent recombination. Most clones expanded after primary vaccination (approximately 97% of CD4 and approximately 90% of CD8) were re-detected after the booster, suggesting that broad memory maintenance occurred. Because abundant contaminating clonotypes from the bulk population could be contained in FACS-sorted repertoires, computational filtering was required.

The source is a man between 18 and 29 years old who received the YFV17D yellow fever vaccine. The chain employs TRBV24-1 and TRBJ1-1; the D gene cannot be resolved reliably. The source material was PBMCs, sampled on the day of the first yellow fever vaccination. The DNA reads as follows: TGTGCCACCAGTGATTTGGACCCTTGGAACACTGAAGCTTTCTTT. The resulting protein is CATSDLDPWNTEAFF.